These 19 T cell receptor beta chains were all obtained from the same sample, sequenced in a study of brain T cells in children with intractable seizures. This table comes from immunoSEQ multiplex PCR, and its TCRdb copy is limited to in-frame clones, with some not included. The top ten hold roughly 5.8% of the sample, which has hundreds of thousands of clones, 85% to 95% seen once. Time point given: blood from clinic visit 5 months post-surgery; TSC patient then seizure free. The sequences come from peripheral blood, collected less than 6 months after surgery. All receptors derive from a boy in the first two years of life with tuberous sclerosis and intractable seizures.

Remarks on this clone: The same CDR3 also results from other DNA sequences found in this sample. The chain couples TRBV12-3 or TRBV12-4 to TRBJ2-5, with 9 bases lining up with TRBD2. The CDR3 runs 13 residues. The trim removed 2 bases at V and 5 bases at J, leaving 0 bases unmatched. The CDR3 coding sequence is TGTGCCAGCAGTTTACTAGCGGGGGAGACCCAGTACTTC. Translated: CASSLLAGETQYF.

The chain has TRBV30 and TRBJ2-2; D is ambiguous. This CDR3 spans 15 amino acids. The germline V gene encodes CDR1 GTSNPN and CDR2 SVGIG (reference sequence). Trimming stripped 0 bases from V and 7 bases from J, with 15 bases between. In DNA, the CDR3 is TGTGCCTGGAGTGTAAGGAGCGTCGGTGTCGGGGAGCTGTTTTTT. Translation: CAWSVRSVGVGELFF.

The chain links TRBV7-3 to TRBJ1-6, with D perhaps matching TRBD1 (6 bases). There are 14 residues in the CDR3. Looked up from germline, CDR1 is SGHTA and CDR2 is FQGTGA. The germline V and J ends were trimmed by 5 bases and 7 bases, with 12 bases remaining between them. The CDR3 DNA is TGTGCCAGCAGCCGGGACACCAGAAATTCACCCCTCCACTTT. Protein: CASSRDTRNSPLHF. Full variable domain (remainder filled in from reference TRBV7-3 and TRBJ1-6): GAGVSQTPSNKVTEKGKYVELRCDPISGHTALYWYRQSLGQGPEFLIYFQGTGAADDSGLPNDRFFAVRPEGSVSTLKIQRTERGDSAVYLCASSRDTRNSPLHFGNGTRLTVT.

The rearrangement joins TRBV6-1 to TRBJ2-7; 8 positions agree with TRBD2. The CDR3 runs 15 residues. Losses at the gene ends were 2 bases for V and 4 bases for J; bases not matched to a gene: 7. The germline CDR1 and CDR2 sequences are MNHNS and SASEGT. CDR3: CASSEMWTSSYEQYF. DNA for the CDR3: TGTGCCAGCAGTGAAATGTGGACTAGCTCGTACGAGCAGTACTTC.

V and J are TRBV7-8 and TRBJ1-1; TRBD1 might be the D (5 bases). V gave up 5 bases and J gave up 0 bases, with 19 bases separating them. Germline assignment: CDR1 SGHVS and CDR2 FQNEAQ. This CDR3 is 17 amino acids long. The CDR3 here is CASSPPTVTDLNTEAFF. CDR3 DNA sequence: TGTGCCAGCAGCCCTCCGACGGTGACAGATCTGAACACTGAAGCTTTCTTT.

The V and J genes are TRBV9 and TRBJ2-3; TRBD2 aligns across 12 bases. The germline gives CDR1 SGDLS, CDR2 YYNGEE. V was pared by 1 base and J by 6 bases, with 12 bases of the junction left unmatched. This CDR3 has 18 amino acids. The CDR3 DNA reads TGTGCCAGCAGCGTACGACTAGCGGGAGACGAGGGGGGCGATACGCAGTATTTT. It codes for CASSVRLAGDEGGDTQYF.

J is TRBJ2-7 and V is TRBV6-7; 7 positions agree with TRBD2. TRBV6-7 counts as an open reading frame of uncertain function. J was trimmed by 2 bases and V by 5 bases; bases with no gene match: 9. The CDR3 runs 15 residues. This CDR3 reads CASSRESGGTYEQYF. The DNA of the CDR3 is TGTGCCAGCAGTCGAGAGTCGGGGGGTACCTACGAGCAGTACTTC.

The chain combines TRBV11-2 with TRBJ1-1; possible D gene TRBD1, 5 bases. CDR3 size: 12 residues. CDR1 and CDR2 (germline): SGHAT, FQNNGV. V lost 3 bases, J lost 4 bases, and 6 bases lay in between. CDR3 loop: CASSFQGTEAFF. CDR3 in DNA: TGTGCCAGCAGCTTTCAGGGCACTGAAGCTTTCTTT.

The chain uses TRBV3-1 (or the pseudogene TRBV3-2) and TRBJ1-1; possibly TRBD1 for D (6 bases). The germline gives CDR1 LGHDT, CDR2 YNNKEL (reference sequence). V was trimmed by 3 bases and J by 4 bases, leaving 12 bases between them. The CDR3 length is 14 residues. In nucleotides, the CDR3 is TGTGCCAGCAGCCATTACACAGGGCCCACTGAAGCTTTCTTT. Its protein product is CASSHYTGPTEAFF.

V usage is TRBV12-3 or TRBV12-4 and J usage is TRBJ2-5; 7 bases map to TRBD2. Germline trimming cut 6 bases from V and 7 bases from J; bases unmatched to any gene: 8. The CDR3 totals 13 residues. CDR3 sequence reads: CASSSRTSGTQYF. CDR3 coding DNA: TGTGCCAGCAGCTCTAGGACTAGTGGGACCCAGTACTTC.

The chain has TRBV12-3 or TRBV12-4 and TRBJ2-1; D not certain. This CDR3 contains 13 residues. The V end was cut by 6 bases, the J end by 0 bases, with 6 bases between. The CDR3 DNA reads as TGTGCCAGCAGCGGTAGCTCCTACAATGAGCAGTTCTTC. It codes for CASSGSSYNEQFF.

The chain uses TRBV7-2 and TRBJ2-7; the match to TRBD1 covers 9 bases. The CDR3 totals 15 residues. The trim removed 0 bases at V and 2 bases at J, leaving 2 bases unmatched. The germline V gene encodes CDR1 SGHTA and CDR2 FQGNSA. This chain's CDR3 is CASSLAGQGPYEQYF. As DNA, the CDR3 is TGTGCCAGCAGCTTAGCCGGACAGGGGCCCTACGAGCAGTACTTC. Looking up the rest from reference TRBV7-2 and TRBJ2-7 gives the full variable domain: GAGVSQSPSNKVTEKGKDVELRCDPISGHTALYWYRQSLGQGLEFLIYFQGNSAPDKSGLPSDRFSAERTGGSVSTLTIQRTQQEDSAVYLCASSLAGQGPYEQYFGPGTRLTVT.

This sequence joins TRBV10-2 and TRBJ2-7; D gene ambiguous. This CDR3 has 12 residues. Germline CDR1 WSHSY, CDR2 SAAADI. Trimming stripped 10 bases from V and 4 bases from J, with 14 bases between. Written as DNA, the CDR3 is TGCGCCACCGCCCCGAGACATTACGAGCAGTACTTC. This sequence encodes CATAPRHYEQYF.

The chain employs TRBV18 and TRBJ2-5; TRBD2 is a possible D gene (5 bases). This CDR3 region has 13 residues. V was clipped by 6 bases and J by 4 bases, with 12 bases between them. The germline V gene has CDR1 KGHSH and CDR2 LQKENI. CDR3 residues: CASSPGVRETQYF. The CDR3 DNA reads TGTGCCAGCTCTCCCGGGGTGAGAGAGACCCAGTACTTC.

Of note for this clone: The junction departs from germline at one end; a sequencing error may be responsible. The V gene is TRBV25-1, the J gene TRBJ2-1; D call uncertain. Germline assignment: CDR1 MGHDK and CDR2 SYGVNS. The CDR3 is 14 residues long. The CDR3 sequence is CATSRQVPYNEQFF. The CDR3, as DNA: TGTGCCACCAGTCGCCAGGTGCCCTACAATGAGCAGTTCTTC.

The chain is built from TRBV27 and TRBJ2-3; D remains unclear. The CDR3 loop spans 14 amino acids. From germline, CDR1 is MNHEY and CDR2 SMNVEV (reference sequence). V was pared by 4 bases and J by 2 bases, with 10 bases between. The CDR3 coding sequence is TGTGCCAGCAGTTATCACAGATACACAGATACGCAGTATTTT. Translating it yields CASSYHRYTDTQYF.

The rearrangement links TRBV7-2 to TRBJ2-2; 7 bases line up with TRBD2. CDR1 SGHTA and CDR2 FQGNSA come from the germline V gene. The CDR3 runs 16 residues. With 2 bases clipped from V and 2 bases from J, the junction kept 5 bases outside the gene matches. CDR3 region: CASSLSSGTNTGELFF. CDR3 coding DNA: TGTGCCAGCAGCTTATCGAGCGGGACTAACACCGGGGAGCTGTTTTTT. Complete variable domain (other parts from reference TRBV7-2 and TRBJ2-2): GAGVSQSPSNKVTEKGKDVELRCDPISGHTALYWYRQSLGQGLEFLIYFQGNSAPDKSGLPSDRFSAERTGGSVSTLTIQRTQQEDSAVYLCASSLSSGTNTGELFFGEGSRLTVL.

The gene calls are TRBV5-6 and TRBJ1-1; 10 bases are shared with TRBD1. Germline V gene data show CDR1 as SGHDT and CDR2 as YYEEEE. The CDR3 sequence is 18 residues long. With V trimmed by 0 bases and J by 0 bases, 8 bases remained unmatched. The CDR3 nucleotides read TGTGCCAGCAGCTTGGGACAGGGGGCGTTCCTGATGAACACTGAAGCTTTCTTT. Encoded protein: CASSLGQGAFLMNTEAFF.

The CDR3 sequence: CAWSGFGGTGVAYEQYF. Here the CDR3 DNA reads TGTGCCTGGAGTGGATTTGGTGGGACAGGGGTAGCCTACGAGCAGTACTTC. The chain is built from TRBV30 and TRBJ2-7, with 10 bases fitting TRBD1. Germline CDR1 and CDR2: GTSNPN and SVGIG (reference sequence). The CDR3 spans 17 residues. Trimming cost V 1 base and J 2 bases; bases outside gene matches: 11.